The 9 T cell receptor beta chains below all came from one sample that was sequenced in a study of shared clonotypes between healthy human individuals (dated by TCRdb to 2018 to 2020). Libraries were built with the immunoSEQ multiplex PCR assay. In TCRdb, the immuneACCESS table is reduced to in-frame sequences with V and J assigned. These tables do not hold every clone; where another copy was compared, an unresolved V gene accounts for under half, and the others remain unexplained. This sample holds a few hundred thousand clones; about 65% were observed only once. 11% of the sample is taken by the ten largest. Input material: memory CD4+ T cells sorted from blood. Read against the paper, the sample's cell subset or site label means: CD45RA-negative fraction. These receptors came from a man aged 25 to 40 in good health.

As to this clone: This sample also contains other DNA sequences that code for the same CDR3. The chain employs TRBV5-1 and TRBJ1-1; D remains ambiguous. V gave up 2 bases and J gave up 0 bases, with 5 bases separating them. Looked up from germline, CDR1 is SGHRS and CDR2 is YFSETQ. CDR3 length: 13 residues. The CDR3 coding sequence is TGCGCCAGCAGCTTCAACTTGAACACTGAAGCTTTCTTT. Amino acid sequence: CASSFNLNTEAFF.

This chain links TRBV5-6 with TRBJ2-7; D gene uncertain. V lost 3 bases, J lost 3 bases, and 19 bases lay in between. The CDR3 sequence is 16 residues long. The germline CDR1 and CDR2 sequences are SGHDT and YYEEEE. Written as DNA, the CDR3 is TGTGCCAGCAGCTCCGCTCTAGGTTTTGGGTTCTACGAGCAGTACTTC. Residues: CASSSALGFGFYEQYF.

This chain joins TRBV27 and TRBJ2-3; D is possibly TRBD2 (8 bases). Between the trimmed V and J ends, which lost 0 bases and 4 bases, there was a span of 20 bases. The germline CDR1 and CDR2 sequences are MNHEY and SMNVEV (reference sequence). This CDR3 spans 18 amino acids. CDR3 sequence: CASSLSTRGPLAADTQYF. The DNA for the CDR3 is TGTGCCAGCAGTTTATCGACTAGGGGGCCACTAGCGGCAGATACGCAGTATTTT.

The J gene is TRBJ2-7, the V gene TRBV2; 8 nucleotides match TRBD2. V lost 2 bases, J lost 4 bases, and 7 bases stayed unmatched. CDR3 length: 15 residues. Per the germline V gene, CDR1 is SNHLY and CDR2 is FYNNEI. CDR3 loop: CASSESLAGFYEQYF. CDR3 DNA sequence: TGTGCCAGCAGTGAATCATTAGCGGGATTTTACGAGCAGTACTTC. The full variable domain, rest sourced from reference TRBV2 and TRBJ2-7, is EPEVTQTPSHQVTQMGQEVILRCVPISNHLYFYWYRQILGQKVEFLVSFYNNEISEKSEIFDDQFSVERPDGSNFTLKIRSTKLEDSAMYFCASSESLAGFYEQYFGPGTRLTVT.

The rearrangement joins TRBV5-5 to TRBJ2-1, with TRBD2 matching 11 bases. The germline CDR1 and CDR2 sequences are SGHKS and YYEKEE (reference sequence). The V gene end was trimmed by 3 bases and the J gene end by 8 bases; junction bases not matched to a gene: 13. There are 17 residues in the CDR3. The CDR3 bases are TGTGCCAGCAGCTACCAACTAGCGGGAGCCAGTAGGGATGAGCAGTTCTTC. The encoded protein is CASSYQLAGASRDEQFF. Combining the CDR3 with reference TRBV5-5 and TRBJ2-1 gives the whole variable domain DAGVTQSPTHLIKTRGQQVTLRCSPISGHKSVSWYQQVLGQGPQFIFQYYEKEERGRGNFPDRFSARQFPNYSSELNVNALLLGDSALYLCASSYQLAGASRDEQFFGPGTRLTVL.

The V call is TRBV4-3, the J call TRBJ2-4; 8 bases line up with TRBD2. Germline CDR1 and CDR2: LGHNA and YSLEER. The CDR3 runs to 14 residues. V lost 5 bases, J lost 7 bases, and 7 bases stayed unmatched. CDR3 protein: CASSGTRVGNIQYF. The CDR3 DNA sequence: TGCGCCAGCAGCGGGACTAGGGTTGGGAACATTCAGTACTTC.

The chain links TRBV5-6 to TRBJ1-4, with a possible D match to TRBD1 (5 bases). The CDR3 length is 15 residues. Trimming took off 3 bases at V and 8 bases at J, with 17 bases between the two ends. The germline CDR1 and CDR2 sequences are SGHDT and YYEEEE. The CDR3 protein is CASSSIRDLEEKLFF. For the CDR3, the DNA is TGTGCCAGCAGCTCAATCCGGGACCTCGAGGAAAAACTGTTTTTT.

J is TRBJ2-1 and V is TRBV18, with TRBD2 matching over 9 bases. The germline V gene has CDR1 KGHSH and CDR2 LQKENI. The CDR3 is 17 residues long. Unmatched junction bases numbered 11, after V lost 4 bases and J lost 4 bases. CDR3: CASSLSSAGGGYNEQFF. The CDR3 DNA sequence: TGTGCCAGCTCACTATCCTCAGCGGGAGGAGGTTACAATGAGCAGTTCTTC.

This clone was detected a few times. J is TRBJ2-1 and V is TRBV10-3; D may be TRBD1 or TRBD2 (5 bases each). The germline V gene encodes CDR1 ENHRY and CDR2 SYGVKD. The V end was cut by 2 bases, the J end by 3 bases, with 11 bases between. This CDR3 contains 15 residues. CDR3 region: CAISEGTPYYNEQFF. CDR3 nucleotide sequence: TGTGCCATCAGTGAGGGGACGCCTTACTACAATGAGCAGTTCTTC.